This TCR beta chain was identified in a study of human T cells and chemical hapten exposure. The wider study: Small differences in pooled library volume mainly drove the variation in TCR yields per sample.

V lost 2 bases, J lost 8 bases, and 6 bases lay in between. The CDR3 is 12 amino acids. CDR1 and CDR2 from the germline V gene are SEHNR and FQNEAQ (reference sequence). Study-wide points: There was no change with DPC sensitization in TCRs above 1 in 1000 frequency.

Details on this clonotype: The antigen is undetermined.

Total RNA was isolated from whole blood that had not been fractionated. Each cDNA molecule in the library carried unique molecular identifiers. In the source study's methods: Between about 23,224 and 700,000 TCRs appeared in each sample, and the median stood at approximately 100,000. TCRdb itself ran the 5' RACE reads through MiXCR, one entry per CDR3 protein. For this entry, the V and J calls and clone size follow TCRdb and not the study's own pipeline. The table has roughly 81,000 distinct CDR3 sequences, approximately 16% seen once. The chain is built from TRBV7-9 and TRBJ1-4, with D uncertain. The receptor comes from a female donor in good health. The CDR3 sequence: CASSLTVEKLFF. For the CDR3, the DNA is TGTGCCAGCAGCTTAACAGTGGAAAAACTGTTTTTT. The full variable domain, with the rest looked up from reference TRBV7-9 and TRBJ1-4, is DTGVSQNPRHKITKRGQNVTFRCDPISEHNRLYWYRQTLGQGPEFLTYFQNEAQLEKSRLLSDRFSAERPKGSFSTLEIQRTEQGDSAMYLCASSLTVEKLFFGSGTQLSVL.